This T cell receptor (beta chain) is drawn from a study of Graves' ophthalmopathy and Graves' hyperthyroidism. General study findings and limits: The model achieved around 67% sensitivity and 72% to 85% specificity for ophthalmopathy progression. Ophthalmopathy and stable hyperthyroidism were discriminated by a 13-signature model, with over 85% sensitivity and approximately 77% specificity.

The CDR3 has 15 residues. In germline, CDR1 is SEHNR, CDR2 FQNEAQ (reference sequence). Diagnostic conclusions were grounded in clinical symptoms, serum thyroxine, TRAb, thyroid ultrasound and orbital computed tomography. Amplified material comprised TCR beta CDR3 regions derived from RNA transcripts. First-round RT-PCR with HTBI primers preceded a second-round multiplex PCR. Each CDR3 protein is one row after TCRdb ran MiXCR on the multiplex PCR reads. Of about 660,000 distinct CDR3 sequences detected, more than 40% appear once; the ten largest clones hold more than 3%. As concerns this clonotype: Its cognate antigen is unknown. Since a much larger clone is just one base distant, this may be a read error.

Material: peripheral blood. This sequence originates from an adult man with Graves' ophthalmopathy. V usage is TRBV7-9 and J usage is TRBJ2-5; 7 bases align to TRBD2. The CDR3 DNA reads TGCGCCAGCAGCTGGGAGGGCAGAATCCAAGAGACCCAGTACTTC. Protein sequence: CASSWEGRIQETQYF.